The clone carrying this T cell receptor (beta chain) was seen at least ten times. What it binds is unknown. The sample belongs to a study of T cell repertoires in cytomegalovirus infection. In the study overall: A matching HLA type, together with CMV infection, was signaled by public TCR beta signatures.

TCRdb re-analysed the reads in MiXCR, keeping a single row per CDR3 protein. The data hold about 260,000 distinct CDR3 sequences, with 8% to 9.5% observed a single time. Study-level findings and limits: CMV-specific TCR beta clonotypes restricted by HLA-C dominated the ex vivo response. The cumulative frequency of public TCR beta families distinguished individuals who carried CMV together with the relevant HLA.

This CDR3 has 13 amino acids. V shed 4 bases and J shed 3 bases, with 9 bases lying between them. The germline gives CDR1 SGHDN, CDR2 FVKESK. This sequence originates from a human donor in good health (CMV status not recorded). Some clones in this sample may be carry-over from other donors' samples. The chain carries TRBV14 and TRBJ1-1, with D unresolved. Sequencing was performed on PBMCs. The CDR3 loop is CASSPQDYTEAFF. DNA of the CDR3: TGTGCCAGCAGCCCCCAGGATTACACTGAAGCTTTCTTT.